This T cell receptor (beta chain) was sequenced in a study of blood T cells in healthy people across ages (dated by TCRdb to 2013 to 2016). Regarding the study in general: In model experiments, roughly one uniquely barcoded TCR beta cDNA molecule per two T cells was captured by template switching. The study measured age-related changes in TCR beta repertoire diversity using deep sequencing normalized with unique cDNA molecular identifiers. Donors were grouped into four age groups: young (average approximately 16 years), middle-aged (39), aged (around 60) and long-lived (just over 80). The study analyzed two additional independent replicas of 1 million unique cDNA reads from the same blood draw for two donors, one aged 18 to 29 and one aged 80 or older.

Worth noting for this clonotype: There is no known antigen for this receptor. One base away there is no much larger clone; base qualities are not given.

The investigation overall reported the following: Observed TCR beta diversity per million T cells fell roughly linearly with age, and a significant reduction was already apparent by age around 39. Because profiling used bulk unsorted PBMCs, naive and antigen-experienced compartments could not be compared conclusively. The long-lived group showed more naive CD4+ T cells, fewer expanded clones and increased TCR diversity than the aged group, suggesting age selection. The CMV infection status of donors was not known, potentially confounding age-related changes in expanded clonotypes. Estimates of total diversity from one million sequenced T cells were regarded as lower bounds and underestimates. Observed TCR beta diversity correlated strongly with the percentage of naive T cells measured by flow cytometry.

CDR1 and CDR2 were assigned from the germline V gene (reference sequence) as DFQATT and SNEGSKA. There are 10 amino acids in the CDR3, from cysteine to phenylalanine inclusive. Only the CDR3 DNA is retained, 30 bases long and in frame from the first base. At the junction V is shortened by 7 bases and J by 2 bases, with 6 bases in between. Systemically healthy Caucasian individuals from Russia, around 39 in total and aged about 6 to 100 years, were included as donors. Ten milliliters of peripheral blood were drawn from each donor into EDTA-treated Vacutainer tubes. Ficoll-Paque density-gradient centrifugation was used to isolate PBMCs, with at least 7 million per sample. Total RNA was extracted from PBMCs with Trizol reagent, with at least 6 micrograms obtained per sample. For every donor, flow cytometry on a PBMC aliquot measured the percentage of naive CD45RAhigh/CD27high T cells. Library preparation employed 5' RACE. The instrument given in TCRdb is Illumina HiSeq 2500. The second PCR ran for about 6 to 12 cycles and used a J-beta primer mix along with a sample-barcoded 5' primer. Each TCR beta cDNA molecule received a unique molecular identifier from a template-switch 5' adaptor carrying 12 random nucleotides. Each sample yielded at least 3 million CDR3-containing paired-end reads. First-strand cDNA synthesis was performed from all RNA using the Mint cDNA synthesis kit, with priming by a TRBC-specific oligonucleotide. Following uracil-DNA glycosylase treatment, a first 18-cycle PCR with universal primers M1SS and BC2_uni_R was performed on all cDNA. The original pipeline was this. For normalization, 1 million high-quality reads, each with a distinct molecular identifier, were randomly selected from each sample. Instead of being binned into consensus sequences, reads that shared molecular identifiers were thrown out. CDR3 identification, clonotype clustering and error correction used MiTCR with a Q25 quality threshold and the strictest error-elimination algorithm. A nonparametric unseen species model with Euler transformation was used to estimate lower-bound total TCR beta diversity. The raw public reads went through TCRdb reprocessing: fastp at Q25, MiXCR clone calling, in-frame beta chains kept. Rows matching on CDR3 protein sequence are summarized as one entry with the most common DNA and genes. The V and J calls follow TCRdb's processing rather than the paper's. In this sample the table shows about 720,000 distinct CDR3 sequences, 20% to 30% of which occur a single time. The biggest ten clones account for under 4.5% of the sample.

The same sample was also studied in work on T cells of mothers and their children. From the second report: Nine systemically healthy Caucasian individuals, comprising three mothers and their six children, were included as donors. cDNA synthesis used all of the extracted RNA, with 1.5 ug of RNA in each 15 ul reaction. In the second PCR, the M1S primer introduced both the sample barcodes and 2-4 random nucleotides. Over 9 million TCR beta CDR3 reads came from each mother, compared with millions of reads from each child. Thymic selection shapes the output of TCR recombination in a similar way in related and unrelated pairs, and inherited differences have a minor effect. Normalized repertoire overlap was always slightly but never significantly higher in related than unrelated mother-child pairs. No persistent microchimeric T cell clones were detected, at a sensitivity of around 97 clones per million clonotypes. The study used deep NGS to compare TCR beta repertoires of mothers and children, seeking features distinguishing related mother-child pairs from unrelated individuals. On average, the children were roughly 12 +/- 4 years old, while the mothers were approximately 40 +/- 4 years old. After adapter ligation with NEBNext reagents, the libraries were sequenced on Illumina HiSeq 2000 with 100+100 nt paired-end reads. To prevent cross-contamination, the mother and child libraries were prepared one month apart and sequenced in separate runs. Each donor had between about 500,000 and 2,300,000 distinct TCR beta clonotypes identified. Naive TCR beta clonotypes were estimated from low-frequency clonotypes matched to each donor's FACS-determined naive share, without sorting.

The V and J segments used are TRBV20-1 and TRBJ2-7; the D gene is not confidently resolved. Sequenced: blood. This sequence was found in a boy aged 10-17 years in good health. In nucleotide form, the sequence is TGCAGTGGTTGGGCCTACGAGCAGTACTTC. Its product reads: CSGWAYEQYF.